One and the same sample provided the 15 T cell receptor beta chains below, sequenced in a study of cytomegalovirus exposure and HLA in healthy donors. PCR employed 60 Vbeta and 13 Jbeta primers. TCRdb keeps only in-frame clones here, not all; method: immunoSEQ multiplex PCR. The sample has 200,000 to 300,000 clones, around 76% seen once. Material: PBMCs. These receptors were collected from a woman between 40 and 55 years old in good health and CMV-seropositive.

This clone was seen a handful of times. The chain employs TRBV9 and TRBJ1-2; weak D call: TRBD1 (5 bases). There are 14 residues in the CDR3. CDR1 and CDR2 from the germline V gene are SGDLS and YYNGEE. V shed 4 bases and J shed 2 bases, with 12 bases lying between them. The CDR3 DNA is TGTGCCAGCAGCCTTGGGGGGGGGAACTATGGCTACACCTTC. Its protein is CASSLGGGNYGYTF. The entire variable domain, with the rest obtained from reference TRBV9 and TRBJ1-2, is as follows: DSGVTQTPKHLITATGQRVTLRCSPRSGDLSVYWYQQSLDQGLQFLIQYYNGEERAKGNILERFSAQQFPDLHSELNLSSLELGDSALYFCASSLGGGNYGYTFGSGTRLTVV.

The chain joins TRBV6-5 to TRBJ2-3; 9 bases line up with TRBD2. This CDR3 region has 16 residues. V lost 0 bases to trimming and J lost 7 bases; unmatched junction nucleotides: 8. Germline V gene data show CDR1 as MNHEY and CDR2 as SVGAGI. The CDR3 nucleotides are TGTGCCAGCAGTTACTCCGGGGCGGGGGGGACTCATACGCAGTATTTT. It is translated as CASSYSGAGGTHTQYF.

This clone appeared once. This chain links TRBV29-1 with TRBJ1-1, with 7 nucleotides matching TRBD1. CDR3 length: 14 amino acids. The V gene's germline CDR1 is SQVTM and CDR2 ANQGSEA. V was pared by 4 bases and J by 0 bases, with 5 bases of the junction left unmatched. The CDR3 sequence is CSVVPQGVNTEAFF. CDR3 nucleotide sequence: TGCAGCGTTGTTCCGCAGGGGGTGAACACTGAAGCTTTCTTT. Using reference TRBV29-1 and TRBJ1-1 for the parts outside the CDR3, the full variable domain is SAVISQKPSRDICQRGTSLTIQCQVDSQVTMMFWYRQQPGQSLTLIATANQGSEATYESGFVIDKFPISRPNLTFSTLTVSNMSPEDSSIYLCSVVPQGVNTEAFFGQGTRLTVV.

The J gene is TRBJ2-3, the V gene TRBV7-2; TRBD2 matches 7 bases. Germline lookup yields CDR1 SGHTA and CDR2 FQGNSA. Trimming cost V 5 bases and J 2 bases; bases outside gene matches: 7. CDR3 length: 15 amino acids. The CDR3, as DNA: TGTGCCAGCAGCGCCCAAGCGGGGATCACAGATACGCAGTATTTT. This codes for CASSAQAGITDTQYF.

The V and J genes are TRBV5-4 and TRBJ2-5; TRBD2 matches 12 bases. Germline CDR1 reads SGHNT; CDR2 reads YYREEE (reference sequence). Trimming took 4 bases from V and 2 from J; bases not matched to a gene: 6. The CDR3 runs to 16 residues. CDR3 in DNA: TGTGCCAGCAGCGCGGCTAGCGGGAGGGCTCAAGAGACCCAGTACTTC. Its translation: CASSAASGRAQETQYF. Filled out from reference TRBV5-4 and TRBJ2-5, the complete variable domain reads ETGVTQSPTHLIKTRGQQVTLRCSSQSGHNTVSWYQQALGQGPQFIFQYYREEENGRGNFPPRFSGLQFPNYSSELNVNALELDDSALYLCASSAASGRAQETQYFGPGTRLLVL.

This chain connects TRBV30 to TRBJ1-5; D may be TRBD1 (5 bases). The CDR3 has 13 residues. Trimming took off 5 bases at V and 5 bases at J, with 13 bases between the two ends. Germline CDR1 GTSNPN, CDR2 SVGIG (reference sequence). CDR3: CAWADGGYQPQHF. As DNA, the CDR3 is TGTGCCTGGGCCGATGGGGGGTATCAGCCCCAGCATTTT.

The chain couples TRBV27 to TRBJ2-1, with D uncertain. Trimming took off 11 bases at V and 1 base at J, with 12 bases between the two ends. The CDR3 has 13 amino acids. CDR1 is MNHEY and CDR2 is SMNVEV in the germline V gene (reference sequence). This CDR3 reads CASNRVSYNEQFF. In DNA form, the CDR3 reads TGTGCCTCCAATCGGGTTTCCTACAATGAGCAGTTCTTC.

This clone was counted a single time. The rearrangement joins TRBV7-9 to TRBJ2-1, with 11 positions matching TRBD2. The CDR3 extends over 17 amino acids. The germline V gene has CDR1 SEHNR and CDR2 FQNEAQ (reference sequence). After removal of 1 base from V and 10 bases from J, the junction contained 12 bases not matched to a gene. CDR3 bases: TGTGCCAGCAGCTTAGGGGTAGCGGGAGGGGCTGGGTCAGAGCAGTTCTTC. Translation gives CASSLGVAGGAGSEQFF.

This clone was recorded once. The chain recombines TRBV27 with TRBJ1-6, with D possibly TRBD1 on 5 matching bases. This CDR3 spans 13 amino acids. Trimming took 2 bases from V and 6 from J, leaving 5 bases between them. Germline V gene data show CDR1 as MNHEY and CDR2 as SMNVEV (reference sequence). The CDR3, as DNA: TGTGCCAGCAGTTTAGGGGCTAATTCACCCCTCCACTTT. Protein sequence: CASSLGANSPLHF.

The V gene is TRBV4-3, the J gene TRBJ2-5; D is unclear. The length of the CDR3 is 15 residues. The germline gives CDR1 LGHNA, CDR2 YSLEER. Trimming removed 0 bases at V and 5 bases at J, with 13 bases between. For the CDR3, the DNA is TGCGCCAGCAGCCAAGATAGTTTTCGTCCCGAGACCCAGTACTTC. Residues: CASSQDSFRPETQYF.

V is TRBV28 and J is TRBJ2-3, with TRBD2 matching 8 bases. The V and J ends lost 6 bases and 1 base, in that order; junction bases with no gene match: 6. This CDR3 is 15 amino acids long. The germline V gene encodes CDR1 MDHEN and CDR2 SYDVKM. Here the CDR3 reads CASRNSGAGTDTQYF. CDR3 nucleotide sequence: TGTGCCAGCAGAAATAGCGGGGCTGGCACAGATACGCAGTATTTT.

The chain uses TRBV6-5 and TRBJ2-1; a possible D gene is TRBD2 (7 bases). Germline V gives CDR1 MNHEY, CDR2 SVGAGI. This CDR3 comprises 14 residues. The V end was cut by 5 bases, the J end by 9 bases, with 17 bases between. The CDR3 sequence: CASSQVGGLGEQFF. CDR3 DNA: TGTGCCAGCAGTCAAGTCGGGGGGCTGGGTGAGCAGTTCTTC.

The V and J genes are TRBV4-1 and TRBJ1-4; TRBD1 is a possible D gene (6 bases). V was cut by 0 bases and J by 10 bases, with 12 bases left in between. Germline V gives CDR1 MGHRA, CDR2 YSYEKL. The CDR3 spans 14 residues. The CDR3 region is CASSQEQGRRKLFF. Written as DNA, the CDR3 is TGCGCCAGCAGCCAAGAACAGGGTCGTAGAAAACTGTTTTTT.

The CDR3 nucleotides are TGTGCCAGTACCGCGGTCGGGGGGCCTCTCGCTGAAGCTTTCTTT. Protein sequence: CASTAVGGPLAEAFF. J is TRBJ1-1 and V is TRBV19; D possibly corresponds to TRBD1 (6 bases). With 7 bases removed from V and 6 bases from J, the gap between germline ends came to 21 bases. This CDR3 spans 15 amino acids. Germline-derived CDR1 and CDR2 are LNHDA and SQIVND (reference sequence).

The rearrangement joins TRBV6-5 to TRBJ1-3; the D gene is possibly TRBD1 (5 bases). Per germline, CDR1 MNHEY and CDR2 SVGAGI. V lost 5 bases to trimming and J lost 2 bases, with 13 bases between them. The CDR3 loop spans 15 amino acids. The CDR3 DNA is TGTGCCAGCAGTCCCTCCCTAGGGGCTGGAAACACCATATATTTT. Amino acid sequence: CASSPSLGAGNTIYF.